The rows below give T cell receptor beta chains drawn from one sample of a study of identifying expanded T cells in peripheral blood. TCRdb keeps only in-frame clones here, not all; method: immunoSEQ multiplex PCR. The sample consists of roughly 130,000 clones, around nine tenths of them appearing once. The sequenced sample consisted of blood. These receptors originate from a person between 18 and 75 years old in good health. CDR3s include the opening cysteine and the closing phenylalanine or tryptophan. Each record gives: V gene, D gene, J gene, CDR3 length, clone size, CDR3 protein, CDR3 DNA. D genes are given only for firm matches. A row's size may be missing; if present it is once, few, many or a size class.

TRBV2	TRBD2	TRBJ2-1	15	.	CASSPLAGVDNEQFF	TGTGCCAGCAGTCCTCTAGCGGGAGTTGACAATGAGCAGTTCTTC
TRBV7-2	.	TRBJ2-5	14	.	CASSLVRGAETQYF	TGTGCCAGCAGCTTAGTCCGGGGGGCGGAGACCCAGTACTTC
TRBV5-4	.	TRBJ2-2	17	.	CASSLGDRLDGFGELFF	TGTGCCAGCAGCTTGGGGGACCGCTTAGATGGATTCGGGGAGCTGTTTTTT
TRBV11-2	.	TRBJ1-6	15	.	CASSEGPPRDSPLHF	TGTGCCAGCAGCGAGGGACCCCCAAGGGATTCACCCCTCCACTTT
TRBV19	.	TRBJ1-6	13	.	CASQFFEDSPLHF	TGTGCCAGCCAGTTCTTTGAGGATTCACCCCTCCACTTT
TRBV29-1	.	TRBJ1-2	12	.	CSVQSVSYGYTF	TGCAGCGTTCAATCGGTTTCCTATGGCTACACCTTC
TRBV14	.	TRBJ1-3	18	.	CASSPSAGTAGIGNTIYF	TGTGCCAGCAGCCCCTCCGCGGGGACGGCAGGTATTGGAAACACCATATATTTT
TRBV11-3	.	TRBJ2-7	14	.	CASSSGPSSYEQYF	TGTGCCAGCAGCTCGGGACCCTCCTCCTACGAGCAGTACTTC
TRBV25-1	.	TRBJ1-1	14	.	CASSESTPGGEAFF	TGTGCCAGCAGTGAATCCACCCCTGGAGGTGAAGCTTTCTTT
TRBV10-1	.	TRBJ2-3	11	.	CARRSGDTQYF	TGCGCCAGGAGATCTGGAGATACGCAGTATTTT
TRBV30	.	TRBJ1-1	14	.	CAWSSMGVWTEAFF	TGTGCCTGGAGTAGTATGGGAGTGTGGACTGAAGCTTTCTTT
TRBV30	TRBD2	TRBJ2-7	15	.	CAWSPRLAGWDEQYF	TGTGCCTGGAGTCCCCGACTAGCGGGGTGGGACGAGCAGTACTTC
TRBV23-1	.	TRBJ2-2	16	.	CASTNRAYGNTGELFF	TGCGCCAGCACCAACCGGGCCTATGGGAACACCGGGGAGCTGTTTTTT
TRBV9	.	TRBJ2-1	13	.	CASSVGALNEQFF	TGTGCCAGCAGCGTAGGGGCACTCAATGAGCAGTTCTTC
TRBV5-3	.	TRBJ1-3	20	.	CARSPSRPGMRVDAGNTIYF	TGTGCCAGAAGCCCATCCCGGCCAGGGATGAGGGTTGATGCAGGAAACACCATATATTTT
TRBV10-3	TRBD2	TRBJ2-7	13	.	CAISEPGLAEQYF	TGTGCCATCAGCGAACCGGGACTAGCGGAGCAGTACTTC
TRBV19	TRBD1	TRBJ1-5	15	once	CASKVGQGDYQPQHF	TGTGCCAGTAAGGTGGGACAGGGCGACTATCAGCCCCAGCATTTT
TRBV19	.	TRBJ1-2	16	.	CASSIGGGASSSGYTF	TGTGCCAGTAGTATAGGAGGAGGAGCCTCTTCATCTGGCTACACCTTC
TRBV7-2	.	TRBJ1-5	14	.	CASSLASVNQPQHF	TGTGCCAGCAGCTTGGCTTCAGTAAATCAGCCCCAGCATTTT
TRBV6-5	.	TRBJ2-2	14	.	CASQTRGWVGELFF	TGTGCCAGCCAGACCAGGGGATGGGTCGGGGAGCTGTTTTTT
TRBV4-1	.	TRBJ1-4	14	.	CASSPGATNEKLFF	TGCGCCAGCAGCCCGGGGGCGACTAATGAAAAACTGTTTTTT
TRBV14	TRBD1	TRBJ2-3	14	.	CASSPLDRADTQYF	TGTGCCAGCAGCCCGCTGGACAGGGCTGATACGCAGTATTTT
TRBV7-2	.	TRBJ1-5	14	once	CASSSQGVNQPQHF	TGTGCCAGCAGCTCGCAAGGGGTTAATCAGCCCCAGCATTTT
TRBV18	.	TRBJ2-7	13	.	CASSPAVSYEQYF	TGTGCCAGCTCACCAGCCGTTTCCTACGAGCAGTACTTC
TRBV19	.	TRBJ1-6	15	.	CASSDRLGYNSPLHF	TGTGCCAGTAGTGACAGACTCGGGTATAATTCACCCCTCCACTTT
TRBV29-1	.	TRBJ1-5	14	.	CSVEDPGSNQPQHF	TGCAGCGTAGAGGATCCGGGGAGCAATCAGCCCCAGCATTTT
TRBV11-2	.	TRBJ1-1	13	.	CASSLGGNTEAFF	TGTGCCAGCAGCTTAGGTGGGAACACTGAAGCTTTCTTT
TRBV11-2	.	TRBJ2-2	14	.	CASGELANTGELFF	TGTGCCAGCGGGGAACTCGCGAACACCGGGGAGCTGTTTTTT
TRBV5-1	.	TRBJ2-3	12	.	CASSLTGDTQYF	TGCGCCAGCAGCTTGACTGGGGATACGCAGTATTTT
TRBV4-2	TRBD2	TRBJ2-7	17	once	CASSQDVASGGGYEQYF	TGTGCCAGCAGCCAAGATGTAGCTAGCGGGGGGGGCTACGAGCAGTACTTC
TRBV28	.	TRBJ1-2	13	.	CASSLGRGYGYTF	TGTGCCAGCAGTTTGGGAAGGGGGTATGGCTACACCTTC
TRBV4-3	.	TRBJ2-3	15	.	CASSQDVRETDTQYF	TGCGCCAGCAGCCAAGATGTCAGGGAAACAGATACGCAGTATTTT
TRBV20-1	TRBD1	TRBJ1-6	11	once	CSGNRGSPLHF	TGCAGTGGGAACAGGGGTTCACCCCTCCACTTT
TRBV7-9	.	TRBJ2-1	15	.	CASSLGQGGPNEQFF	TGTGCCAGCAGCTTAGGGCAGGGGGGACCCAATGAGCAGTTCTTC
TRBV27	.	TRBJ1-5	15	.	CASSLSRGLLQPQHF	TGTGCCAGCAGTTTATCGCGGGGGCTGCTTCAGCCCCAGCATTTT
TRBV18	.	TRBJ1-5	14	.	CASSPQGINQPQHF	TGTGCCAGCTCGCCCCAGGGCATCAATCAGCCCCAGCATTTT
TRBV10-3	.	TRBJ1-1	17	.	CAISEPQRGGMNTEAFF	TGTGCCATCAGTGAGCCACAGCGCGGGGGAATGAACACTGAAGCTTTCTTT
TRBV27	TRBD1	TRBJ1-2	14	few	CASSPLTGGIGYTF	TGTGCCAGCAGTCCCTTGACAGGGGGCATTGGCTACACCTTC
TRBV6-1	.	TRBJ2-7	13	.	CASSVEKGHEQYF	TGTGCCAGCAGTGTGGAGAAGGGTCACGAGCAGTACTTC
TRBV19	.	TRBJ1-5	15	.	CASREGQISNQPQHF	TGTGCCAGTAGGGAGGGTCAGATTAGCAATCAGCCCCAGCATTTT
TRBV4-1	.	TRBJ2-2	16	few	CASSQVLPRTTGELFF	TGCGCCAGCAGCCAAGTTCTCCCACGAACCACCGGGGAGCTGTTTTTT
TRBV6-6	.	TRBJ2-7	14	.	CASSRGRSKYEQYF	TGTGCCAGCAGCCGAGGACGGTCGAAGTACGAGCAGTACTTC